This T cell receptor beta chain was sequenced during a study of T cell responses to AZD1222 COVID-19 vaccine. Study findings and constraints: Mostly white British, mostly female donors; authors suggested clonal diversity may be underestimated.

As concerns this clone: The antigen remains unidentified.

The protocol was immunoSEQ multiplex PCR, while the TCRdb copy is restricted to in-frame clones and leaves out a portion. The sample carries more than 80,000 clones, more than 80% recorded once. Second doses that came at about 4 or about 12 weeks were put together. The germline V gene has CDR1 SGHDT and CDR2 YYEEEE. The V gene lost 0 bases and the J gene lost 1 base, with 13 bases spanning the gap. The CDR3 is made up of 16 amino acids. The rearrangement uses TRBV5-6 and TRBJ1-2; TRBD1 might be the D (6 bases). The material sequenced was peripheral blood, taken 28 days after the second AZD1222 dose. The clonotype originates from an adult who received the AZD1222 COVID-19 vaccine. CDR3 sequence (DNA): TGTGCCAGCAGCTTGGGGTGGGCAGGGGTTAACTATGGCTACACCTTC. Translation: CASSLGWAGVNYGYTF. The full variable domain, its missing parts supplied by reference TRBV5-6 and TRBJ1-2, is DAGVTQSPTHLIKTRGQQVTLRCSPKSGHDTVSWYQQALGQGPQFIFQYYEEEERQRGNFPDRFSGHQFPNYSSELNVNALLLGDSALYLCASSLGWAGVNYGYTFGSGTRLTVV.